This TCR beta chain was sequenced in a study of blood T cell repertoires in COVID-19. Across the study: Researchers got acute and convalescent COVID-19 samples from the United States, Italy and Spain. The cDNA or gDNA used as material had been derived from T cells, B-cell-depleted T cells, or PBMCs.

Germline CDR1 SGDLS, CDR2 YYNGEE. V lost 4 bases and J lost 10, with 24 bases in between. The CDR3 sequence is 17 residues long. In the authors' methods: From reference gene primer amplification, estimates of nucleated cell counts were derived. Using immunoSEQ multiplex PCR, the repertoire was profiled, and TCRdb retains in-frame clones only, with some absent. The DNA was the basis for D and trimming; V, J and clone size are from that table. The sample contains 73,000 or so clones, around four fifths of which appear only once. The rearrangement joins TRBV9 to TRBJ1-6; perhaps TRBD1 as D (6 bases). This clonotype was sampled from a man between 60 and 75 years old with acute or convalescent COVID-19. The sample was peripheral blood. CDR3 sequence (DNA): TGTGCCAGCAGCCCTCGGGACACCCGCCCGAATTGGTCACCCCTCCACTTT. Translation gives CASSPRDTRPNWSPLHF.